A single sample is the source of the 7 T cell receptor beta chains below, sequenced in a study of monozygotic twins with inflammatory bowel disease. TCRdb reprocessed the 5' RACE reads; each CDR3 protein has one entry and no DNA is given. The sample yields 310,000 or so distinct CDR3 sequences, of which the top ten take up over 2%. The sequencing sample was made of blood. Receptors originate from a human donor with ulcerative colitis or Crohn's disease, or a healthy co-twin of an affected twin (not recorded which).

The CDR3 sequence: CASSRVGEGETQYF. The V call is TRBV5-1, the J call TRBJ2-5; TCRdb's assignment of TRBD2 cannot be checked, as there is no DNA. Germline V gene lookup returns CDR1 SGHRS and CDR2 YFSETQ. The CDR3 totals 14 residues. The full variable domain, rest sourced from reference TRBV5-1 and TRBJ2-5, is KAGVTQTPRYLIKTRGQQVTLSCSPISGHRSVSWYQQTPGQGLQFLFEYFSETQRNKGNFPGRFSGRQFSNSRSEMNVSTLELGDSALYLCASSRVGEGETQYFGPGTRLLVL.

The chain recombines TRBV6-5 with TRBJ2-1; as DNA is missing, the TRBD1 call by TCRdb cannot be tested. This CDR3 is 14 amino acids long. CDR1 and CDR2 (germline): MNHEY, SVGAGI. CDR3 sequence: CASSYLGTGREQFF.

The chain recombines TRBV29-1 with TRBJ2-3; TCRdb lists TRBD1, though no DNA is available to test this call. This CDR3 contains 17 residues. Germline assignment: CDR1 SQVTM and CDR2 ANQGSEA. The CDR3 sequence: CSVEGVRDRGRPDTQYF.

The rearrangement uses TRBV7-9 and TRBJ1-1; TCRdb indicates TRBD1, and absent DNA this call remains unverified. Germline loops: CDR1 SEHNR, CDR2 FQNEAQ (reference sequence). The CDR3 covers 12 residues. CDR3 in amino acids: CASSLVTGEAFF.

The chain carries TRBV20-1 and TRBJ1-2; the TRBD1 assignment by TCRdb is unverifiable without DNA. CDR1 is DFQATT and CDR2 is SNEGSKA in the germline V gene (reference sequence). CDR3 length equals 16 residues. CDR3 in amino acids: CSATTRSTGFDYGYTF.

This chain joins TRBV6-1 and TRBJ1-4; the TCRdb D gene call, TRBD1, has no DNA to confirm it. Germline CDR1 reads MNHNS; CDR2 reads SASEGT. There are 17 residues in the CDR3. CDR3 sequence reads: CASSHVQPGQGNEKLFF.

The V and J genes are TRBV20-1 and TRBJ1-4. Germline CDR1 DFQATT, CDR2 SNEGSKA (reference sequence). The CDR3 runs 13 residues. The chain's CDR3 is CSASVVAGEKLFF.